This T cell receptor (beta chain) stems from a study of T cells and Merkel cell carcinoma outcomes. Findings and caveats of the study: In Merkel cell carcinoma, repertoire and T-cell density reportedly predicted outcomes.

Comment on this clone: The antigen is unknown.

Sequenced by immunoSEQ multiplex PCR; TCRdb stores in-frame clones only, minus some. Among 10,000 or so clones, roughly 95% were seen once, and the ten largest hold more than 0.9%. This CDR3 has 14 residues. In germline, CDR1 is MDHEN, CDR2 SYDVKM. Trimming took 10 bases from V and 2 from J, leaving 15 bases between them. The sequence was obtained from a human donor with Merkel cell carcinoma. Sequencing was done on a sample of tumor tissue from Merkel cell carcinoma. This chain links TRBV28 with TRBJ1-5, with D tentatively TRBD1 (6 bases). The CDR3: CATYREGGNQPQHF. The CDR3 bases are TGTGCCACCTACAGGGAGGGCGGCAATCAGCCCCAGCATTTT.